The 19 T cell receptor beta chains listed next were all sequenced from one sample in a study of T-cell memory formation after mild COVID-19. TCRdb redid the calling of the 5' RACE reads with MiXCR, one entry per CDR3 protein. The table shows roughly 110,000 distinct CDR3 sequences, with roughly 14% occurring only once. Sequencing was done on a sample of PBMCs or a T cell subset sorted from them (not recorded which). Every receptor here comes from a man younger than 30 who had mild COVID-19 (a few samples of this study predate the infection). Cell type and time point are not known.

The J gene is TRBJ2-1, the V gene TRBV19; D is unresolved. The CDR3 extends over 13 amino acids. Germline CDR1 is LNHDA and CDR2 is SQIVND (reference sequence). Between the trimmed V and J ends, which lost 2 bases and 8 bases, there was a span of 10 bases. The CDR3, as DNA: TGTGCCAGTAGTATAACGAGTCGCCATGAGCAGTTCTTC. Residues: CASSITSRHEQFF.

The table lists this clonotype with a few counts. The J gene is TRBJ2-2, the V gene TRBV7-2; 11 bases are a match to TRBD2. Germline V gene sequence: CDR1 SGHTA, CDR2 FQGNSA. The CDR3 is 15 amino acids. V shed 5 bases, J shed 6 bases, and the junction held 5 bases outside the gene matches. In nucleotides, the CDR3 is TGTGCCAGCAGCAGAGGACTAGCGGGTGCCGGGGAGCTGTTTTTT. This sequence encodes CASSRGLAGAGELFF.

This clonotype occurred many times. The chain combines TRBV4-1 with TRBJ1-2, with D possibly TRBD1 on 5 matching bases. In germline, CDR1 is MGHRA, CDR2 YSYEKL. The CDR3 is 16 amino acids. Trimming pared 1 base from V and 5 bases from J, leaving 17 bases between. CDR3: CASSQVDGDGGYGYTF. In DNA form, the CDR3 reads TGCGCCAGCAGCCAAGTAGACGGGGACGGAGGATATGGCTACACCTTC.

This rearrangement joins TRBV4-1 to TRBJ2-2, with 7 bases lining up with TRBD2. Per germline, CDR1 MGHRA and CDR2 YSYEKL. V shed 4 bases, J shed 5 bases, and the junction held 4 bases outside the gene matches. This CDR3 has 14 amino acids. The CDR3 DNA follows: TGCGCCAGCAGCCCCAGGGAGGGGACCGGGGAGCTGTTTTTT. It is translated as CASSPREGTGELFF.

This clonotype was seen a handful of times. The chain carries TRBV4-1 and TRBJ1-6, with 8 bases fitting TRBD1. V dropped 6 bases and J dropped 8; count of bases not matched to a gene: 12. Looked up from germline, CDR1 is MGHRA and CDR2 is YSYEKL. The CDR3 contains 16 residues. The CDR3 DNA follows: TGCGCCAGCAGACCTATTGGACAGGGAGGGGATTCACCCCTCCACTTT. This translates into CASRPIGQGGDSPLHF.

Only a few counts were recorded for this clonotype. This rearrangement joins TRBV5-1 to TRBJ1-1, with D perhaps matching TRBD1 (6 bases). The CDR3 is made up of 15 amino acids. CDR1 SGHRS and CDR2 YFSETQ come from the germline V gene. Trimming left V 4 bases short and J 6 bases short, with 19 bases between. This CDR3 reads CASSAFKLGGSEAFF. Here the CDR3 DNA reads TGCGCCAGCAGCGCTTTTAAGTTAGGGGGTTCTGAAGCTTTCTTT.

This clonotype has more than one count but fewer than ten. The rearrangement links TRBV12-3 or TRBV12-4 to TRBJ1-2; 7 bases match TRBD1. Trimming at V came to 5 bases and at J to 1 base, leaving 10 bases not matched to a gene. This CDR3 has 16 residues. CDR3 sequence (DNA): TGTGCCAGCAGTAGTGGGGGACAGCCCCTTAACTATGGCTACACCTTC. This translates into CASSSGGQPLNYGYTF.

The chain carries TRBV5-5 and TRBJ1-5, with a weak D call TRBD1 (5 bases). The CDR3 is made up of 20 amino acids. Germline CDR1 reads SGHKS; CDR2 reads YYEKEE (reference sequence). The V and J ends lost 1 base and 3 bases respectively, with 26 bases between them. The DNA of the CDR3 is TGTGCCAGCAGCTTGACTCTCAGCGGGTGGGTTTTACAGGACAATCAGCCCCAGCATTTT. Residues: CASSLTLSGWVLQDNQPQHF.

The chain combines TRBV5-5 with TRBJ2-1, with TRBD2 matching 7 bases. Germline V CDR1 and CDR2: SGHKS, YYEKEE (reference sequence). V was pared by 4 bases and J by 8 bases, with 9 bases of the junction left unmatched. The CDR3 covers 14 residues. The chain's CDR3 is CASSPVTSIHEQFF. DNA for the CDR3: TGTGCCAGCAGCCCCGTGACTAGCATCCATGAGCAGTTCTTC.

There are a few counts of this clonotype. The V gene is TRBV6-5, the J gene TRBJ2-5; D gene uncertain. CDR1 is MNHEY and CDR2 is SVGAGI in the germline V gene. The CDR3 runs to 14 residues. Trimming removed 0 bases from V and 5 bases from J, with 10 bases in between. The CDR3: CASSYSSITETQYF. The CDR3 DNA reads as TGTGCCAGCAGTTACTCGAGTATAACGGAGACCCAGTACTTC.

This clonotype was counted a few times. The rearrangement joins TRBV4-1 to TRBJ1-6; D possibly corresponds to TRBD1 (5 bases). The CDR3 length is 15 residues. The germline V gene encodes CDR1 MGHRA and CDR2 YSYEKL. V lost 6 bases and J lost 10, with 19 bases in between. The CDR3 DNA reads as TGCGCCAGCAGGCCGTACCAGGGCGGAGGATCACCCCTCCACTTT. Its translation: CASRPYQGGGSPLHF.

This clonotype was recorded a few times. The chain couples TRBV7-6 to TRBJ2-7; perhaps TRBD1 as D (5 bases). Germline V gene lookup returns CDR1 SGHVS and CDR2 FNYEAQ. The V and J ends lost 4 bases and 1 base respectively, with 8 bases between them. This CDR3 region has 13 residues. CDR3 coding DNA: TGTGCCAGCAGCTCGACAGCATCCTACGAGCAGTACTTC. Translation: CASSSTASYEQYF.

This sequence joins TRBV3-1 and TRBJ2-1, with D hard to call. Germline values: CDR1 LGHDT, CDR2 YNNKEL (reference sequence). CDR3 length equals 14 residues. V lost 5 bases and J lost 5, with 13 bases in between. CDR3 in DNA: TGTGCCAGCAGCTTACCGCAGGAAGACAATGAGCAGTTCTTC. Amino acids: CASSLPQEDNEQFF.

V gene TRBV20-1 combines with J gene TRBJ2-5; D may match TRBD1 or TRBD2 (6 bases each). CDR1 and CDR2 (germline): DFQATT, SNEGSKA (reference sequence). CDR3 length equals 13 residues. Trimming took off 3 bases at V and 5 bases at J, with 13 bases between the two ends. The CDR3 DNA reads TGCAGTGCTAGGGAGGGGGTGGCCGAGACCCAGTACTTC. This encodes CSAREGVAETQYF.

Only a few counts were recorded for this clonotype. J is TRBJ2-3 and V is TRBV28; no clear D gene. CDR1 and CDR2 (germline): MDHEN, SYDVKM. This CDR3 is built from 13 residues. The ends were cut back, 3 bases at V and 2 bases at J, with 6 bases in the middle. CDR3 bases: TGTGCCAGCAGTTTGGGTACCACAGATACGCAGTATTTT. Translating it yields CASSLGTTDTQYF.

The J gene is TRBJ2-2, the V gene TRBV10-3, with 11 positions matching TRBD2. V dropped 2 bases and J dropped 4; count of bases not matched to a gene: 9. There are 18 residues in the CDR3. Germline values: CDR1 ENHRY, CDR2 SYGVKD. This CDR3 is CAISEDAGLAEATGELFF. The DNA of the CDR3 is TGTGCCATCAGTGAGGATGCGGGACTAGCGGAGGCCACCGGGGAGCTGTTTTTT.

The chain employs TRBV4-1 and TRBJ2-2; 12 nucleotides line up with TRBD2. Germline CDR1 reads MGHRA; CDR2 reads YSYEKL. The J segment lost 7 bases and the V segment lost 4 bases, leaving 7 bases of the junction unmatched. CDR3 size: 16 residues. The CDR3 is CASSPTSGGLSGELFF. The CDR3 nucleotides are TGCGCCAGCAGCCCGACTAGCGGGGGTCTTAGCGGGGAGCTGTTTTTT.

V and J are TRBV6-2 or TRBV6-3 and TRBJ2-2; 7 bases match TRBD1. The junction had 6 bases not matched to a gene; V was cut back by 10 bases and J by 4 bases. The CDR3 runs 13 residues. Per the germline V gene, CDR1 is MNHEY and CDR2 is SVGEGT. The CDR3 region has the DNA TGTGCCACTAGACAGGGTTCCACCGGGGAGCTGTTTTTT. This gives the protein CATRQGSTGELFF.

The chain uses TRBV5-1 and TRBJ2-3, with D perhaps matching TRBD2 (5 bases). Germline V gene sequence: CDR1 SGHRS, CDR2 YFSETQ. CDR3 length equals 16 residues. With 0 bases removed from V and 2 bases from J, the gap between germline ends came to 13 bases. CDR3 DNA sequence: TGCGCCAGCAGCTTGGGGCTAGCCCTGAACACAGATACGCAGTATTTT. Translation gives CASSLGLALNTDTQYF.